This T cell receptor beta chain emerged from a study of cytomegalovirus exposure and HLA in healthy donors. Study-wide background: Membership in the Caucasian-associated ancestry cluster was found for around 85% of almost 400 genotyped donors. General study findings and limits: The authors excluded some V segments, including TRBV6-2 and TRBV6-3, as indistinguishable. Many donors shared some public TCRs, even though most TCR sequences were rare.

This clone showed up just once. Its specificity is unknown. All donors participated as healthy donors of bone marrow. Germline V CDR1 and CDR2: MNHEY, SVGAGI. The V gene end was trimmed by 0 bases and the J gene end by 7 bases; junction bases not matched to a gene: 6. The length of the CDR3 is 16 residues. PCR employed 60 Vbeta and 13 Jbeta primers. TCRdb's copy holds only in-frame clones and misses some; the assay was immunoSEQ multiplex PCR. The sample shows about 190,000 clones, approximately 83% of them seen only once. The chain links TRBV6-5 to TRBJ2-1; 10 bases are shared with TRBD2. Specimen: PBMCs. The receptor's source is a boy aged 2-15 years in good health and CMV-seronegative. The CDR3 sequence is CASSYSEIAGGNEQFF. CDR3 DNA sequence: TGTGCCAGCAGTTACTCAGAGATAGCGGGAGGTAATGAGCAGTTCTTC.